The rows below give T cell receptor beta chains drawn from one sample of a study of shared clonotypes between healthy human individuals. Method: immunoSEQ multiplex PCR; TCRdb's copy keeps in-frame clones and lacks some. The sample has about 2 million clones, about 95% seen once. What was sequenced was naive CD8+ T cells sorted from blood. These TCRs come from a young man in good health. Each CDR3 is given with its conserved first and last residue. D genes are given only for firm matches. The listing skips clone size in some rows; elsewhere it reads once, few, many or a size class.

D gene	V gene	clone size	J gene	CDR3 DNA	CDR3 protein
.	TRBV11-2	.	TRBJ2-7	TGTGCCAGCAGCGTACGACAGAGCTACGAGCAGTACTTC	CASSVRQSYEQYF
.	TRBV27	.	TRBJ1-5	TGTGCCAGCAGTGCCCTTTTACCTTGGATGGATAGCAATCAGCCCCAGCATTTT	CASSALLPWMDSNQPQHF
TRBD1	TRBV2	.	TRBJ1-1	TGTGCCAGCACCGAGGGACAGTTTAATTCTGACACTGAAGCTTTCTTT	CASTEGQFNSDTEAFF
.	TRBV6-1	.	TRBJ2-5	TGTGCCAGCAGCCAAGGGGGGGGACTGGAAGAGACCCAGTACTTC	CASSQGGGLEETQYF
TRBD1	TRBV5-6	.	TRBJ2-7	TGTGCCAGCAGCGTGTCACCGGGACAGGACAATGAGCAGTACTTC	CASSVSPGQDNEQYF
.	TRBV6-6	.	TRBJ2-3	TGTGCCAGCAGTTACTCGGCTGGCACAGATACGCAGTATTTT	CASSYSAGTDTQYF
TRBD1	TRBV6-1	.	TRBJ2-7	TGTGCCAGCAGTGAATGGGGGACAGAGATCTACGAGCAGTACTTC	CASSEWGTEIYEQYF
.	TRBV7-8	.	TRBJ2-1	TGTGCCAGCAGCATATCCGGGACCACGAATGAGCAGTTCTTC	CASSISGTTNEQFF
TRBD2	TRBV7-9	.	TRBJ2-1	TGTGCCAGCAGCTTATTGGCTAGCGGGAGTTCCGATGAGCAGTTCTTC	CASSLLASGSSDEQFF
.	TRBV9	.	TRBJ2-5	TGTGCCAGCACCCTTGGGGTCGGGGAGACCCAGTACTTC	CASTLGVGETQYF
.	TRBV6-1	.	TRBJ1-1	TGTGCCAGCAGTGAAGCAGGGGAGGGCACTGAAGCTTTCTTT	CASSEAGEGTEAFF
.	TRBV7-9	.	TRBJ2-7	TGTGCCAGCAGCTTAGGGGCGGGGATCGGATACGAGCAGTACTTC	CASSLGAGIGYEQYF
.	TRBV27	.	TRBJ2-7	TGTGCCAGCAGTTTGTCTGGGGTTTCCTACGAGCAGTACTTC	CASSLSGVSYEQYF
.	TRBV14	.	TRBJ2-3	TGTGCCAGCAGCGGGCCGGACTTCCCCGGCACAGATACGCAGTATTTT	CASSGPDFPGTDTQYF
.	TRBV14	.	TRBJ2-5	TGTGCCAGCAGCCCCCGGGACTTAGAAGAGACCCAGTACTTC	CASSPRDLEETQYF
TRBD1	TRBV5-4	.	TRBJ2-7	TGTGCCAGCAGCGAAGGACAGGACTCCTACGAGCAGTACTTC	CASSEGQDSYEQYF
TRBD2	TRBV2	.	TRBJ2-7	TGTGCCAGCAGTGAAGTAGCGGGGGGCGGGTACGAGCAGTACTTC	CASSEVAGGGYEQYF
.	TRBV28	.	TRBJ2-7	TGTGCCAGCACCGAGGGGACCTTTGGCTACTACGAGCAGTACTTC	CASTEGTFGYYEQYF
.	TRBV5-1	.	TRBJ2-2	TGCGCCAGCAGCTACGACTTCGCGAACACCGGGGAGCTGTTTTTT	CASSYDFANTGELFF
.	TRBV5-6	.	TRBJ2-7	TGTGCCAGCAGCTTGTTCGCCTCAGGCATCGAGCAGTACTTC	CASSLFASGIEQYF
.	TRBV6-5	.	TRBJ2-7	TGTGCCAGCAGCCCGACTATCTACGAGCAGTACTTC	CASSPTIYEQYF
.	TRBV13	.	TRBJ2-7	TGTGCCAGCAGCTTAGTCGGGGGTGGGGCCGAGCAGTACTTC	CASSLVGGGAEQYF
.	TRBV7-2	.	TRBJ1-2	TGTGCCAGCAGCTTAGATCAAGGCCCCGGTGGCTACACCTTC	CASSLDQGPGGYTF
.	TRBV10-3	.	TRBJ2-5	TGTGCCATCAGACCCGGAGGGGGGAGGGAACAAGAGACCCAGTACTTC	CAIRPGGGREQETQYF
.	TRBV18	.	TRBJ2-1	TGTGCCAGCTCACCACCACGGACAGCTTACAATGAGCAGTTCTTC	CASSPPRTAYNEQFF
TRBD2	TRBV4-3	once	TRBJ2-5	TGCGCCAGCAGCCAAGATGGGCTAGCGGATACCGAGTTCCAAGAGACCCAGTACTTC	CASSQDGLADTEFQETQYF
.	TRBV5-1	.	TRBJ1-2	TGCGCCAGCAGCGCAGACAACTATGGCTACACCTTC	CASSADNYGYTF
TRBD1	TRBV19	.	TRBJ1-1	TGTGCCAGTAGTATGGGACAGCTCATGAACACTGAAGCTTTCTTT	CASSMGQLMNTEAFF
TRBD1	TRBV4-1	.	TRBJ2-1	TGCGCCAGCAGCCCCGACAGGGTTCAGCAGTTCTTC	CASSPDRVQQFF
.	TRBV7-9	.	TRBJ2-2	TGTGCCAGCAGCCCAGTTGGGTCCGGGGAGCTGTTTTTT	CASSPVGSGELFF
.	TRBV6-1	.	TRBJ1-2	TGTGCCAGCAGTGAACCCGGCCAGGGTCCAGGCTACACCTTC	CASSEPGQGPGYTF
TRBD1	TRBV5-6	.	TRBJ2-5	TGTGCCAGCACAAAAACGGGACAGGGGTTCCAAGAGACCCAGTACTTC	CASTKTGQGFQETQYF
.	TRBV18	.	TRBJ1-5	TGTGCCAGCTCACCCTTCCGAGAAGGCAACAATCAGCCCCAGCATTTT	CASSPFREGNNQPQHF
.	TRBV6-5	.	TRBJ2-2	TGTGCCAGCAGTTACCTGGCGAACACCGGGGAGCTGTTTTTT	CASSYLANTGELFF
.	TRBV6-6	.	TRBJ1-4	TGTGCCAGCAGTTATTCGAGATCAACTAATGAAAAACTGTTTTTT	CASSYSRSTNEKLFF
TRBD1	TRBV5-1	.	TRBJ1-1	TGCGCCAGCAGCGCGACAGGGGCAGGCCCTGAAGCTTTCTTT	CASSATGAGPEAFF
TRBD1	TRBV14	.	TRBJ2-7	TGTGCCAGCAGCCAACCGGGACAGGGATACTACGAGCAGTACTTC	CASSQPGQGYYEQYF
TRBD2	TRBV28	.	TRBJ2-5	TGTGCCAGCAGTCTCCTACTAGCGGGGGGGTACCAAGAGACCCAGTACTTC	CASSLLLAGGYQETQYF
.	TRBV27	once	TRBJ1-1	TGTGCCAGCAGTTTGTGGGAGGACGGCACTGAAGCTTTCTTT	CASSLWEDGTEAFF
TRBD2	TRBV4-3	.	TRBJ2-7	TGCGCCAGCAGCCGTGGAATGGGGGGGACTAAGTCCGGGCCCTCGCAAGCCCACGAGCAGTACTTC	CASSRGMGGTKSGPSQAHEQYF
TRBD2	TRBV6-5	.	TRBJ2-5	TGTGCCAGCAGTGCCCCTCCCGGGACTAGCGGGACCCAGTACTTC	CASSAPPGTSGTQYF
.	TRBV10-2	.	TRBJ1-1	TGCGCCAGCAGTGATGGGGCGGAGGCTTTCTTT	CASSDGAEAFF
.	TRBV7-9	.	TRBJ2-7	TGTGCCAGCAGCTTAAAGGTTTACGAGCAGTACTTC	CASSLKVYEQYF
.	TRBV11-2	.	TRBJ1-3	TGTGCCAGCAGCTTATCTGCCCCTCTCAACTCTGGAAACACCATATATTTT	CASSLSAPLNSGNTIYF
.	TRBV19	.	TRBJ2-6	TGTGCCAGTACCCCAGCGGCTGTTGGGGCCAACGTCCTGACTTTC	CASTPAAVGANVLTF
.	TRBV5-1	.	TRBJ2-5	TGCGCCAGCAGCTTGGTTTCTAACCAAGAGACCCAGTACTTC	CASSLVSNQETQYF
.	TRBV5-1	.	TRBJ2-3	TGCGCCAGCAGCTCCAGGGTAGATACGCAGTATTTT	CASSSRVDTQYF
.	TRBV29-1	.	TRBJ2-2	TGCAGCGTTGACAAACAGAACACCGGGGAGCTGTTTTTT	CSVDKQNTGELFF
.	TRBV2	.	TRBJ1-5	TGTGCCAGCAGTGAAGCGACGTGGGCGGTTGACCAGCCCCAGCATTTT	CASSEATWAVDQPQHF
TRBD1	TRBV14	.	TRBJ2-7	TGTGCCAGCAGCCAGGTTACAGGGGCGCGCGAGCAGTACTTC	CASSQVTGAREQYF
TRBD2	TRBV7-9	.	TRBJ2-3	TGTGCCAGCAGCCCAACCCTAGCGGGGGGACCAGATACGCAGTATTTT	CASSPTLAGGPDTQYF
.	TRBV7-9	.	TRBJ2-5	TGTGCCAGCAGCTTATTAGGGACCCAACAAGAGACCCAGTACTTC	CASSLLGTQQETQYF
.	TRBV6-1	.	TRBJ2-1	TGTGCCAGCAGTGAAGCGCTGGCAACTTCCTACAATGAGCAGTTCTTC	CASSEALATSYNEQFF
TRBD1	TRBV28	.	TRBJ1-4	TGTGCCAGCAGTCCGGACAGGGAAGAGTCTAATGAAAAACTGTTTTTT	CASSPDREESNEKLFF
.	TRBV4-1	.	TRBJ2-2	TGCGCCAGCAGCCAAGGGAGCGGGAACACCGGGGAGCTGTTTTTT	CASSQGSGNTGELFF